This T cell receptor (beta chain) stems from a study of blood T cells in healthy people across ages. Regarding the study as a whole: Diversity figures based on one million T cells were deemed too low.

Each sample used at least 6.5 million PBMCs. On this clonotype itself: What it recognizes is unknown.

Primers used in a second PCR of roughly 7 to 12 cycles were a sample-barcoded 5' primer and a J-beta primer mix. At least 2.5 million CDR3-containing paired-end reads were obtained per sample. Using its own MiXCR run on the 5' RACE reads, TCRdb lists one record per CDR3 protein. The sample records roughly 730,000 distinct CDR3 sequences, roughly three fifths being singletons. This TCR was recovered from a man in his forties or fifties in good health. Sequenced: blood.

CDR3 in DNA: TGTGCTAGTGGTTCGAACAATGAGCAGTACTTC. This codes for CASGSNNEQYF. V usage is TRBV12-5 and J usage is TRBJ2-7; no clear D. CDR1 is LGHNT and CDR2 is FRNRAP in the germline V gene. The V end was cut by 4 bases, the J end by 7 bases, with 8 bases between. This CDR3 spans 11 amino acids.